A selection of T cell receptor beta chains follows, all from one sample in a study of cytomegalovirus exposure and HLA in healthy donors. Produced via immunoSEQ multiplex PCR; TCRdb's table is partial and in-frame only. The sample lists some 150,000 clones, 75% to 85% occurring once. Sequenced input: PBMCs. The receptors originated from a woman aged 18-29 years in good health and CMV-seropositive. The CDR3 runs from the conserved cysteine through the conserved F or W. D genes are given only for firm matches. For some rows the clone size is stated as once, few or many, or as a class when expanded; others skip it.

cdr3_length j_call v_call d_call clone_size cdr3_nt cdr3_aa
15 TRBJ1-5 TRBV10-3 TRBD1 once TGTGCCATCAGTGGAGACAGGGGAAGCAATCAGCCCCAGCATTTT CAISGDRGSNQPQHF
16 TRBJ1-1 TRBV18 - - TGTGCCAGCTCCTTGGACGGGGGGTTGGCCAACACTGAAGCTTTCTTT CASSLDGGLANTEAFF
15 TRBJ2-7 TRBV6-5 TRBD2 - TGTGCCAGCAGTTACAGGACTAGCGGTGTCTACGAGCAGTACTTC CASSYRTSGVYEQYF
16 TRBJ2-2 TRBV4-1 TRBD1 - TGCGCCAGCAGGGCTACAGGGGAAACGATCGGCGGGGAGCTGTTTTTT CASRATGETIGGELFF
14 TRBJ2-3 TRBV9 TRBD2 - TGTGCCAGCAGCGTAGTGGCTAGCGGGGGGGCGCAGTATTTT CASSVVASGGAQYF
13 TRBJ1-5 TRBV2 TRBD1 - TGTGCCAGCGGACAGGGGGTCGATCAGCCCCAGCATTTT CASGQGVDQPQHF
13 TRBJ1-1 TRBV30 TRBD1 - TGTGCCTGGGGGGACAGGCCGAACACTGAAGCTTTCTTT CAWGDRPNTEAFF
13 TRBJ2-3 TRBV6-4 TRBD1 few TGTGCCAGCAGTGCAGGGGGCAAAGATACGCAGTATTTT CASSAGGKDTQYF
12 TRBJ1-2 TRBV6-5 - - TGTGCCAGCGCGGACAGACGGTATGGCTACACCTTC CASADRRYGYTF
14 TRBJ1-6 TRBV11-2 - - TGTGCCAGCAGCCCAGGGGTATGGGGTTCACCCCTCCACTTT CASSPGVWGSPLHF
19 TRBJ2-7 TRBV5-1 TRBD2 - TGCGCCAGCAGTCTTGGGTGGACTAGCGGGGGCTCCTACCTTTCCGAGCAGTACTTC CASSLGWTSGGSYLSEQYF
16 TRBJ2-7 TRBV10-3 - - TGTGCCATCAGTGACCAAACAGGGTTGAGGTCCTACGAGCAGTACTTC CAISDQTGLRSYEQYF
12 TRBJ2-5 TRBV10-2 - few TGCGCCAGCATGGACTACTCAGAGACCCAGTACTTC CASMDYSETQYF
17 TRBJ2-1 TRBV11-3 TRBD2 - TGTGCCAGCAGCTTAGTCTCTAGCGGGGGGGAATCCAATGAGCAGTTCTTC CASSLVSSGGESNEQFF
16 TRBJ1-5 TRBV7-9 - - TGTGCCAGCAGCGCCCTCAAAGGGCAGGGGCATCAGCCCCAGCATTTT CASSALKGQGHQPQHF
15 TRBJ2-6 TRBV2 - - TGTGCCAGCAGTGTAGGAGGGCTTGGGGCCAACGTCCTGACTTTC CASSVGGLGANVLTF
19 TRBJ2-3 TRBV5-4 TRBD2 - TGTGCCAGCAGCAATGGCCGGCGGGGGGGCCTTAGCGAAATAGATACGCAGTATTTT CASSNGRRGGLSEIDTQYF
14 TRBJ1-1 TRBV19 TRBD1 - TGTGCCAGTAGTCGTGACAGGGTGGACACTGAAGCTTTCTTT CASSRDRVDTEAFF
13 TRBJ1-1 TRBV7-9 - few TGTGCCAGCAGCGAGAACAGGAAAATAGAAGCTTTCTTT CASSENRKIEAFF
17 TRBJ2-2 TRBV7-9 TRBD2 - TGTGCCAGCAGCCGAGGACTAGCGGCCGCGAACACCGGGGAGCTGTTTTTT CASSRGLAAANTGELFF
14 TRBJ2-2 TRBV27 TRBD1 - TGTGCCAGCAGTTCGGGACAGGGCGTCGGGGAGCTGTTTTTT CASSSGQGVGELFF
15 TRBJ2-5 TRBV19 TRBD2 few TGTGCCAGTAGTACGACTAGCGGATACCAAGAGACCCAGTACTTC CASSTTSGYQETQYF
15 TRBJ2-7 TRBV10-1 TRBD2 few TGCGCCAGCAGTGTGCAACGGGGGGGGTCCTACGAGCAGTACTTC CASSVQRGGSYEQYF
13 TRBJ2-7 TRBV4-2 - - TGTGCCAGCAGCCAAGGGGAGCACGGGGAGCAGTACTTC CASSQGEHGEQYF
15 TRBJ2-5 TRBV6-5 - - TGTGCCAGCAGAACGACTGGCGGGGTTTCGGAGACCCAGTACTTC CASRTTGGVSETQYF
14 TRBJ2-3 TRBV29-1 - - TGCAGCGTTGCCCGACAGCCCCCCGCAGATACGCAGTATTTT CSVARQPPADTQYF
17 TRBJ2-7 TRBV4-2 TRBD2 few TGTGCCAGCAGCCAAGAGGGAGCGGGGGGTCCCTCCTACGAGCAGTACTTC CASSQEGAGGPSYEQYF
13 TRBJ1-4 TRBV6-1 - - TGTGCCGGTCTGGGGCCCGACGTTGAAAAACTGTTTTTT CAGLGPDVEKLFF
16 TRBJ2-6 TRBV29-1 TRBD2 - TGCAGCGTTGAAAGGTTAGCGGGGCCTGGGGCCAACGGCCTGACTTTC CSVERLAGPGANGLTF
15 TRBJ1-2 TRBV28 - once TGTGCCAGCACCCAGTCCTCGGGGGGGCGCGGTGGCTACACCTTC CASTQSSGGRGGYTF
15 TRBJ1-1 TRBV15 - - TGTGCCACCAGCAGAGATCGGGAACTGAACACTGAAGCTTTCTTT CATSRDRELNTEAFF
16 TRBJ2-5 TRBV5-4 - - TGTGCCAGCAGCTTATATGGGACTCCTGGCGGGGAGACCCAGTACTTC CASSLYGTPGGETQYF
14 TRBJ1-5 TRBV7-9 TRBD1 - TGTGCCAGCAGCACAGGGGTCTACAATCAGCCCCAGCATTTT CASSTGVYNQPQHF
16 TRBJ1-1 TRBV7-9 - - TGTGCCAGCAGCTTAGGAGCAGGGCGGATGAACACTGAAGCTTTCTTT CASSLGAGRMNTEAFF
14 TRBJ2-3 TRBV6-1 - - TGTGCCAGCAGTGGACAGACCAGGACAGATACGCAGTATTTT CASSGQTRTDTQYF